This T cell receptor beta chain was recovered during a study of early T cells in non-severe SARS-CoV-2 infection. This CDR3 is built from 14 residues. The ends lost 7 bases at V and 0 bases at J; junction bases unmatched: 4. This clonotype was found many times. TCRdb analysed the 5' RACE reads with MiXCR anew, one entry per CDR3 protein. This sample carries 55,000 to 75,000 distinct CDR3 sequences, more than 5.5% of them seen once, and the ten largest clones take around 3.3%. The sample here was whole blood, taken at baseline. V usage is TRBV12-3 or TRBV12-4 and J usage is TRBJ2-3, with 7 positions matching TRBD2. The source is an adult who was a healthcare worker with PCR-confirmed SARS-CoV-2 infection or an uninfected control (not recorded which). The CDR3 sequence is CASMGGTSTDTQYF. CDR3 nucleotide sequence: TGTGCCAGCATGGGAGGGACTAGCACAGATACGCAGTATTTT.